This TCR beta chain originates from a study of Ad26.COV2.S vaccination and SARS-CoV-2 variants. Study results and caveats: People given the vaccine had a wider spike-specific TCR breadth than placebo recipients did.

In regard to this clone: Its target is not known.

The treatment here: 19 received Ad26.COV2.S at low or high dose, single or two shots; roughly five received placebo; per-sample allocation not given. Repertoires come from day 63 after the first vaccine or placebo injection. An Ad26 vector that expressed Wuhan-strain SARS-CoV-2 spike constituted the vaccine. Only in-frame clones appear in the TCRdb table, and some are missing; sequencing was by immunoSEQ multiplex PCR. The sample consists of some 240,000 clones, roughly 89% of them appearing once. Sequences were derived from peripheral blood, sampled in a trial of Ad26.COV2.S vaccine versus placebo. The receptor was isolated from a person between 18 and 65 years old who received the Ad26.COV2.S COVID-19 vaccine or a placebo.

The CDR3 protein is CASSSKQINEAKNIQYF. In nucleotides, the CDR3 is TGCGCCAGCAGCTCAAAACAGATCAACGAGGCCAAAAACATTCAGTACTTC. The chain carries TRBV5-1 and TRBJ2-4; D ambiguous. V was pared by 3 bases and J by 1 base, with 17 bases between. CDR3 length equals 17 residues. Germline V lookup: CDR1 SGHRS, CDR2 YFSETQ.